Following are 3 T cell receptor beta chains from one sample sequenced in a study of regulatory T cells in long-lasting Graves disease. As to time point: newly diagnosed GD, antithyroid drugs for less than 3 months. From RNA extracted from PBMCs, the TCR library was made. Arm-PCR of CDR3 regions with iRepertoire HTBI primers generated TCR beta libraries. TCRdb redid the calling of the multiplex PCR reads with MiXCR, one entry per CDR3 protein. This sample has approximately 230,000 distinct CDR3 sequences, with approximately 20% found just once. The material sequenced was peripheral blood mononuclear cells (PBMCs), taken at new diagnosis, from a patient treated with antithyroid drugs. These receptors all stem from a female donor with Graves disease.

The chain couples TRBV19 to TRBJ1-6; D is unclear. Germline loops: CDR1 LNHDA, CDR2 SQIVND (reference sequence). V lost 1 base, J lost 7 bases, and 8 bases lay in between. This CDR3 has 14 residues. The CDR3 nucleotides are TGTGCCAGTAGTATAGGACTTCGGAATTCACCCCTCCACTTT. It translates to CASSIGLRNSPLHF.

V gene TRBV4-1 combines with J gene TRBJ1-4; D is uncertain. There are 14 residues in the CDR3. Germline V gene data show CDR1 as MGHRA and CDR2 as YSYEKL. Trimming took 4 bases from V and 7 from J, leaving 13 bases between them. CDR3 loop: CASSRPDRTEKLFF. CDR3 coding DNA: TGCGCCAGCAGCCGTCCCGACCGAACTGAAAAACTGTTTTTT.

This clonotype has a count of ten or more. The V and J genes are TRBV19 and TRBJ2-3; D call uncertain. V shed 7 bases and J shed 4 bases, with 9 bases lying between them. CDR1 is LNHDA and CDR2 is SQIVND in the germline V gene (reference sequence). The CDR3 contains 12 residues. The CDR3 DNA is TGTGCCAGTAAAGATTGGGCAGATACGCAGTATTTT. Its translation: CASKDWADTQYF.